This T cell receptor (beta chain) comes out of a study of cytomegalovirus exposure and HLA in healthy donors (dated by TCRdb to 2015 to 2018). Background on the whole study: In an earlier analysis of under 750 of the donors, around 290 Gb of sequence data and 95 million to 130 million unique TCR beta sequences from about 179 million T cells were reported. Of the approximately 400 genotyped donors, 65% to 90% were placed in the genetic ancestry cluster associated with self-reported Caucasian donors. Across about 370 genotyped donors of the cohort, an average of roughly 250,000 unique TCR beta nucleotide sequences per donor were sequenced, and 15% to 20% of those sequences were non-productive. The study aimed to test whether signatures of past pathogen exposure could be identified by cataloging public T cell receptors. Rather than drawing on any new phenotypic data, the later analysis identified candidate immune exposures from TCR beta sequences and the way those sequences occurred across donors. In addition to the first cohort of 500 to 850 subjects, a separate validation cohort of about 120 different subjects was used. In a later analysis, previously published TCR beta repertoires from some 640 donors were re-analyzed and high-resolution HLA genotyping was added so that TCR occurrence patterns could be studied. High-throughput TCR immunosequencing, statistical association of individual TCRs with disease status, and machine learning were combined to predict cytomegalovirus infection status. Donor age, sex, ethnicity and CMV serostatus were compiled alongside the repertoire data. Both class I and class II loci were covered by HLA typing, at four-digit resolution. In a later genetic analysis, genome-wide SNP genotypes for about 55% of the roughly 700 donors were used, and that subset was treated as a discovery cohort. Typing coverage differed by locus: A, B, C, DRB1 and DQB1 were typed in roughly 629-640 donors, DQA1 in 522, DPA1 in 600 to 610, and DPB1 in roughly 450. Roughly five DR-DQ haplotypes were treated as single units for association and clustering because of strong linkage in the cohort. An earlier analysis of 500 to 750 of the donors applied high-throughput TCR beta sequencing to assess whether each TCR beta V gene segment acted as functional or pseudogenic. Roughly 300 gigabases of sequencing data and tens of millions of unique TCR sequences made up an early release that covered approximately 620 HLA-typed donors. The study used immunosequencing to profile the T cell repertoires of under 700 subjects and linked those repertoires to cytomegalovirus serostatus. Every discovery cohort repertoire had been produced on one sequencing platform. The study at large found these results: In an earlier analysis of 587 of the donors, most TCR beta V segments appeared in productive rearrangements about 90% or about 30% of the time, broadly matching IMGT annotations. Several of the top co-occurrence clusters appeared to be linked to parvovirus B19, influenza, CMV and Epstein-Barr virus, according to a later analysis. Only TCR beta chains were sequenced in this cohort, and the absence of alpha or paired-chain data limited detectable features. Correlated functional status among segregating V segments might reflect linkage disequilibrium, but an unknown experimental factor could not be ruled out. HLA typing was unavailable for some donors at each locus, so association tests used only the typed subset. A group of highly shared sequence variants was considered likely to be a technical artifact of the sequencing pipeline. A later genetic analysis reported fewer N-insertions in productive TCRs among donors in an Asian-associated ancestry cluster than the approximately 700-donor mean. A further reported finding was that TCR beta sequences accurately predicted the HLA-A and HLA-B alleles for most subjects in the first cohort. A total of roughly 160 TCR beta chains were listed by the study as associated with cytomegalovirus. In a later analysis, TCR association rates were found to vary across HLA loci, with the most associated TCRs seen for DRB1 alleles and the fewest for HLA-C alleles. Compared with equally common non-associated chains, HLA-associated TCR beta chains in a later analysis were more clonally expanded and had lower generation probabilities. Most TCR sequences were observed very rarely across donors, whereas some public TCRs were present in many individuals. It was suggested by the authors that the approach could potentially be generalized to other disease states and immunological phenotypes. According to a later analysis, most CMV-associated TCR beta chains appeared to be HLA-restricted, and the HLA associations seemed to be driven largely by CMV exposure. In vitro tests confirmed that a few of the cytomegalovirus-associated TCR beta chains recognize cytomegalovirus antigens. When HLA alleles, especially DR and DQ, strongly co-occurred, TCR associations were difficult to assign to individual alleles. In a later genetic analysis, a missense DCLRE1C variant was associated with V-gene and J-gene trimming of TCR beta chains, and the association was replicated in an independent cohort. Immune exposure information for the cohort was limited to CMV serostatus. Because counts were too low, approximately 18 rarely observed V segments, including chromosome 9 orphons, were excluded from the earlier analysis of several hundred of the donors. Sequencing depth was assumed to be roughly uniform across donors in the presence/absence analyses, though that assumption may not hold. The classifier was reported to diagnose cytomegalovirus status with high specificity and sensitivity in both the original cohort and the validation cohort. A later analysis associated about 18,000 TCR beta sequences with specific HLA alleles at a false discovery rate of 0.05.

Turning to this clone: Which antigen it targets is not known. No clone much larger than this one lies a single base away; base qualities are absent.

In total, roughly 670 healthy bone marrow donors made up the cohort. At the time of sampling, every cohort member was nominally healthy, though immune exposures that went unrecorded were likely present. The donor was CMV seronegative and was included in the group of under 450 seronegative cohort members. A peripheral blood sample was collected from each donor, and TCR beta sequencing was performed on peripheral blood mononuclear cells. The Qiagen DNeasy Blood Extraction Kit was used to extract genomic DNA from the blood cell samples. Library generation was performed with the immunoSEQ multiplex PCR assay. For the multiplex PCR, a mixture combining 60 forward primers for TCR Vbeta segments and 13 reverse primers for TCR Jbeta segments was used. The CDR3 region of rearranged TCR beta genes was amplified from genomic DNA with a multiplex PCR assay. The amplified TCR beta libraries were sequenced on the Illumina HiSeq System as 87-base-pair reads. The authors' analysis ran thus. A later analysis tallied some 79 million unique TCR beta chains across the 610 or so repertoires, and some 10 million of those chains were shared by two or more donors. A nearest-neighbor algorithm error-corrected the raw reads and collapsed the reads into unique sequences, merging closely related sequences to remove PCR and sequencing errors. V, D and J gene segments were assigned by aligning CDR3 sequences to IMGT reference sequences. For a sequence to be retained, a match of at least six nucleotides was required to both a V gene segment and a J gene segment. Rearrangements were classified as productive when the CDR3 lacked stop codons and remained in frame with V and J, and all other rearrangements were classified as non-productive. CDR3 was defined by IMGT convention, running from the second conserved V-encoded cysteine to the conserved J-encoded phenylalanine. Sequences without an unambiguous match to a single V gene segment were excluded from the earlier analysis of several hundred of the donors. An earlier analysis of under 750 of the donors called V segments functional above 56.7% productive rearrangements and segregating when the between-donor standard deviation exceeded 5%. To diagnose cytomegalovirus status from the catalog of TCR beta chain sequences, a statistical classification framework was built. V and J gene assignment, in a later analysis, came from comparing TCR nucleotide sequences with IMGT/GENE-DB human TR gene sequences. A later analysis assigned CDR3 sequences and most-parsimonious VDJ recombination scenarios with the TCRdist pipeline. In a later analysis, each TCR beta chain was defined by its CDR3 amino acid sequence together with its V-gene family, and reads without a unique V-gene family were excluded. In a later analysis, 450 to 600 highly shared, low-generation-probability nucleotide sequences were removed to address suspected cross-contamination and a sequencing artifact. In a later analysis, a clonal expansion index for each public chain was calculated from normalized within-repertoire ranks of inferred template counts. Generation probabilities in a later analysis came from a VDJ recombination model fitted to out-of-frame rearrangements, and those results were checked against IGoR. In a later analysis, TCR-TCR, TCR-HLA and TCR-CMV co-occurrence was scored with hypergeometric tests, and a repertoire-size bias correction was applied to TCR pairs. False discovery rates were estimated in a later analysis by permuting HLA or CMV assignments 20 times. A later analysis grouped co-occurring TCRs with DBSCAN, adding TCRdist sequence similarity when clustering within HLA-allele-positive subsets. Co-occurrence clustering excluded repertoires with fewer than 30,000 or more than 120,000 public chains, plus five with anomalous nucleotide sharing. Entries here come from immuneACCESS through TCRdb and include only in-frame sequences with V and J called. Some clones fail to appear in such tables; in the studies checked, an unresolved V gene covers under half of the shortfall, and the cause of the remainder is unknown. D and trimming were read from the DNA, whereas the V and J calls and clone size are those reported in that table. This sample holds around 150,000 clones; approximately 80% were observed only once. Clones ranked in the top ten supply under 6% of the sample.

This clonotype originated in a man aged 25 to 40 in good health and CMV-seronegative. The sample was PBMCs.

The DNA sequence is TGTGCCAGCACGGCGGGACTAGGCATCATCGGGGAGCTGTTTTTT. Translated, this is CASTAGLGIIGELFF. The chain joins TRBV6-5 to TRBJ2-2, and 8 junction bases match TRBD2. The germline V gene provides CDR1 MNHEY and CDR2 SVGAGI. Unmatched junction bases come to 11, with V trimmed by 7 bases and J by 7 bases. From the cysteine up to the phenylalanine, the CDR3 has a length of 15 residues. The kept DNA is CDR3 alone, 45 bases in frame from the first base.